This TCR beta chain appears in the sequencing data of a study of blood T cell repertoires in COVID-19. Background on the study: Sites in the United States, Italy and Spain provided acute and convalescent COVID-19 samples. Sources were T cells, B-cell-depleted T cells, or PBMCs; the material itself was cDNA or gDNA.

Original analysis: Quantification of nucleated cells was approximated via reference gene primer amplification. Profiled with immunoSEQ multiplex PCR; TCRdb holds only in-frame clones, not every one. That table is the source of V, J and clone size, and D and trimming were worked out from the DNA. The profile shows about 140,000 clones, 86% of them singletons. CDR1 is KGHDR, CDR2 SFDVKD, per germline. CDR3 size: 18 residues. Losses at the gene ends were 1 base for V and 2 bases for J; bases not matched to a gene: 6. This clonotype was obtained from a man aged 45 to 65 who had recovered from COVID-19. The V gene is TRBV24-1, the J gene TRBJ2-5; 13 nucleotides match TRBD2. The sample taken for sequencing was PBMCs or T cells enriched from blood (not recorded which). CDR3 loop: CATSDFRGLAGEQETQYF. CDR3 sequence (DNA): TGTGCCACCAGTGATTTTCGCGGACTAGCGGGGGAACAAGAGACCCAGTACTTC.